Below, one T cell receptor (beta chain) is given with its context. The data derive from a study of blood T cell repertoires in COVID-19. Study background: T cells, B-cell-depleted T cells, or PBMCs provided the cDNA or gDNA that served as material.

The method was immunoSEQ multiplex PCR; TCRdb's version includes in-frame clones alone and lacks a portion of them. The sample carries approximately 250,000 clones, approximately 86% recorded once. The CDR3 totals 13 residues. CDR1 is MNHEY, CDR2 SVGAGI, per germline. V was shortened by 8 bases and J by 1 base, with 6 bases between the two germline ends. During active infection, Seattle patients enrolled and were then monitored through disease. Material for sequencing was peripheral blood. V and J are TRBV6-5 and TRBJ2-6; D is ambiguous. The sequence came from a woman aged 55 to 70 with COVID-19, enrolled during active disease. The chain's CDR3 is CASRPSGANVLTF. CDR3 sequence (DNA): TGTGCCAGCCGTCCTTCTGGGGCCAACGTCCTGACTTTC.